These 28 T cell receptor beta chains were all obtained from the same sample, sequenced in a study of control samples from healthy donors and cancer patients. TCRdb's table, derived via immunoSEQ multiplex PCR, lists solely in-frame clones and lacks some. This sample has about 110,000 clones, with roughly nine tenths found just once. Sequenced material: blood. These receptors were taken from a human donor in good health. The donor label of this sample is uncertain.

The chain employs TRBV30 and TRBJ1-4, with D uncertain. V lost 3 bases, J lost 3 bases, and 14 bases lay in between. Germline CDR1 reads GTSNPN; CDR2 reads SVGIG (reference sequence). The CDR3 sequence is 15 residues long. As DNA, the CDR3 is TGTGCCTGGAGAGAGGGTTCGGCAGCTAATGAAAAACTGTTTTTT. This codes for CAWREGSAANEKLFF. The full variable domain, completed using reference TRBV30 and TRBJ1-4, is SQTIHQWPATLVQPVGSPLSLECTVEGTSNPNLYWYRQAAGRGLQLLFYSVGIGQISSEVPQNLSASRPQDRQFILSSKKLLLSDSGFYLCAWREGSAANEKLFFGSGTQLSVL.

This clone turned up a few times. The J gene is TRBJ2-1, the V gene TRBV15; 8 positions agree with TRBD2. CDR1 and CDR2 (germline): LNHNV, YYDKDF (reference sequence). CDR3 length: 17 amino acids. V gave up 1 base and J gave up 5 bases; unmatched junction bases: 10. CDR3 sequence reads: CATSRGYSGGPNNEQFF. Written as DNA, the CDR3 is TGTGCCACCAGCAGAGGGTATTCGGGGGGGCCGAACAATGAGCAGTTCTTC.

The CDR3: CASRRDSGNNEKLFF. Written as DNA, the CDR3 is TGTGCCAGCAGGCGTGACTCAGGGAATAATGAAAAACTGTTTTTT. The chain joins TRBV7-9 to TRBJ1-4, with TRBD1 as a possible D gene (5 bases). Trimming stripped 6 bases from V and 4 bases from J, with 15 bases between. CDR1 is SEHNR and CDR2 is FQNEAQ in the germline V gene (reference sequence). The CDR3 covers 15 residues.

The genes are TRBV7-8 and TRBJ2-7; 12 bases align to TRBD1. Germline lookup yields CDR1 SGHVS and CDR2 FQNEAQ. V trimming: 0 bases; J trimming: 6 bases; junction bases outside the gene matches: 3. This CDR3 is 15 amino acids long. The CDR3: CASSLAGTGGGEQYF. The DNA of the CDR3 is TGTGCCAGCAGCTTAGCGGGGACAGGGGGCGGCGAGCAGTACTTC. Looking up the rest from reference TRBV7-8 and TRBJ2-7 gives the full variable domain: GAGVSQSPRYKVAKRGQDVALRCDPISGHVSLFWYQQALGQGPEFLTYFQNEAQLDKSGLPSDRFFAERPEGSVSTLKIQRTQQEDSAVYLCASSLAGTGGGEQYFGPGTRLTVT.

The genes are TRBV21-1 and TRBJ2-7. TRBV21-1 is recorded as a pseudogene. The CDR3 consists of 11 residues. The CDR3 region has the DNA TGTGCCAGCCACACACTGGCCGAGCAGTACTTC. Translation: CASHTLAEQYF.

The J gene is TRBJ2-2, the V gene TRBV7-2; 8 bases line up with TRBD1. Germline V gene sequence: CDR1 SGHTA, CDR2 FQGNSA. V lost 1 base, J lost 2 bases, and 6 bases stayed unmatched. This CDR3 is 17 amino acids long. CDR3 DNA: TGTGCCAGCAGCTTAGTAGGGGACAGGAAAAACACCGGGGAGCTGTTTTTT. This encodes CASSLVGDRKNTGELFF.

The chain is built from TRBV24-1 and TRBJ1-5; D ambiguous. CDR1 and CDR2 from the germline V gene are KGHDR and SFDVKD. The CDR3 sequence is 11 residues long. Trimming cost V 4 bases and J 11 bases, with 8 bases left between them. The CDR3 region has the DNA TGTGCCACCAGTGACTCTAGAGCCCAGCATTTT. It yields the protein CATSDSRAQHF.

The genes are TRBV11-3 and TRBJ1-3; D uncertain. Germline V gives CDR1 SGHNT, CDR2 YENEEA. There are 15 residues in the CDR3. Trimming left V 5 bases short and J 0 bases short, with 11 bases between. CDR3 sequence: CASSPGSSSGNTIYF. CDR3 bases: TGTGCCAGCAGCCCGGGGTCCTCCTCTGGAAACACCATATATTTT.

The chain carries TRBV27 and TRBJ2-3, with 8 nucleotides matching TRBD1. This CDR3 has 16 residues. In germline, CDR1 is MNHEY, CDR2 SMNVEV (reference sequence). J lost 5 bases, V lost 7 bases, and 14 bases had no gene match. The CDR3, as DNA: TGTGCCAGCAATCTTCAGGGGGCTTGGGGTATAGATACGCAGTATTTT. This sequence encodes CASNLQGAWGIDTQYF.

This clone was detected a few times. The chain joins TRBV5-1 to TRBJ2-5; D assignment may be TRBD1 or TRBD2 (5 bases each). The CDR3 contains 16 residues. Trimming removed 6 bases from V and 4 bases from J, with 22 bases in between. Germline V CDR1 and CDR2: SGHRS, YFSETQ. The CDR3 is CASIEGSGLSGETQYF. The CDR3 coding sequence is TGCGCCAGCATCGAAGGATCGGGGCTGTCGGGAGAGACCCAGTACTTC.

The chain employs TRBV7-3 and TRBJ2-1; 7 bases line up with TRBD2. The germline CDR1 and CDR2 sequences are SGHTA and FQGTGA. V gave up 5 bases and J gave up 7 bases; unmatched junction bases: 17. This CDR3 spans 17 amino acids. In nucleotides, the CDR3 is TGTGCCAGCAGCCCAATGGGGCTAGCGGTGGGAAGTAATGAGCAGTTCTTC. As protein: CASSPMGLAVGSNEQFF.

CDR3: CASSLKQNTEAFF. The CDR3, as DNA: TGTGCCAGCAGCTTAAAACAGAACACTGAAGCTTTCTTT. The rearrangement uses TRBV11-2 and TRBJ1-1; D unclear. The CDR3 sequence is 13 residues long. Germline values: CDR1 SGHAT, CDR2 FQNNGV. Trimming shortened V by 2 bases and J by 1 base, and 5 bases separated the two germline ends.

The rearrangement joins TRBV19 to TRBJ1-1; TRBD1 is a possible D gene (5 bases). Germline values: CDR1 LNHDA, CDR2 SQIVND (reference sequence). The CDR3 contains 14 residues. V was shortened by 6 bases and J by 1 base, with 12 bases between the two germline ends. The CDR3 region is CASSKGQENTEAFF. The DNA for the CDR3 is TGTGCCAGTAGCAAAGGACAAGAGAACACTGAAGCTTTCTTT. The whole variable domain, filled in from reference TRBV19 and TRBJ1-1, reads DGGITQSPKYLFRKEGQNVTLSCEQNLNHDAMYWYRQDPGQGLRLIYYSQIVNDFQKGDIAEGYSVSREKKESFPLTVTSAQKNPTAFYLCASSKGQENTEAFFGQGTRLTVV.

As for this clone: Other DNA variants within this sample encode the same CDR3. The J gene is TRBJ1-3, the V gene TRBV10-3; tentatively, D is TRBD1 (5 bases). CDR3 length: 13 residues. Trimming pared 6 bases from V and 1 base from J, leaving 7 bases between. Germline loops: CDR1 ENHRY, CDR2 SYGVKD. The CDR3 spells CAISGTSGNTIYF. CDR3 nucleotides: TGTGCCATCAGCGGGACGTCTGGAAACACCATATATTTT.

This chain joins TRBV7-9 and TRBJ1-4; D is perhaps TRBD1 (5 bases). The V end lost 1 base, the J end lost 3 bases, and 15 bases lay between the germline ends. The CDR3 runs 17 residues. The germline V gene encodes CDR1 SEHNR and CDR2 FQNEAQ (reference sequence). CDR3 region: CASSLGQQERANEKLFF. CDR3 DNA: TGTGCCAGCAGCTTAGGACAGCAAGAAAGGGCTAATGAAAAACTGTTTTTT.

This chain joins TRBV9 and TRBJ2-3, with 8 bases that match TRBD2. The CDR3 sequence is 13 residues long. The germline V gene has CDR1 SGDLS and CDR2 YYNGEE. The trim removed 3 bases at V and 5 bases at J, leaving 2 bases unmatched. CDR3: CASSAAGGDTQYF. The CDR3 region has the DNA TGTGCCAGCAGCGCGGCGGGAGGAGATACGCAGTATTTT.

The genes are TRBV12-3 or TRBV12-4 and TRBJ1-5, with a weak D call TRBD1 (6 bases). The V and J ends lost 4 bases and 11 bases respectively, with 15 bases between them. The CDR3 contains 13 residues. The CDR3 loop reads CASSSGGKGAQHF. CDR3 coding DNA: TGTGCCAGCAGTTCTGGGGGTAAGGGGGCCCAGCATTTT.

The chain carries TRBV30 and TRBJ1-2, with a tentative D call TRBD1 (5 bases). V dropped 5 bases and J dropped 5 bases, with 15 bases sitting between them. Germline V gene lookup returns CDR1 GTSNPN and CDR2 SVGIG (reference sequence). CDR3 length: 13 residues. The CDR3 reads CAWAGHSRYGYTF. CDR3 sequence (DNA): TGTGCCTGGGCAGGACACAGTCGTTATGGCTACACCTTC.

In DNA, the CDR3 is TGTGCCAGCAGCCCTATGCGAGGCACTGAAGCTTTCTTT. Protein: CASSPMRGTEAFF. The chain recombines TRBV3-1 (or the pseudogene TRBV3-2) with TRBJ1-1, with unresolved D. V lost 4 bases and J lost 4, with 10 bases in between. Germline V lookup: CDR1 LGHDT, CDR2 YNNKEL (reference sequence). The CDR3 covers 13 residues.

This chain joins TRBV12-3 or TRBV12-4 and TRBJ1-1, with D possibly being TRBD1 (5 bases). V gave up 6 bases and J gave up 3 bases, with 11 bases separating them. The CDR3 covers 13 residues. CDR3 amino acids: CASSPGGDTEAFF. The CDR3 DNA is TGTGCCAGCAGCCCCGGGGGGGACACTGAAGCTTTCTTT.

The chain employs TRBV29-1 and TRBJ2-1; D ambiguous. CDR1 and CDR2 from the germline V gene are SQVTM and ANQGSEA. This CDR3 comprises 12 residues. V was clipped by 5 bases and J by 0 bases, with 5 bases between them. The CDR3 reads CSVQGSYNEQFF. The CDR3 DNA reads TGCAGCGTTCAAGGCTCCTACAATGAGCAGTTCTTC.

The chain couples TRBV27 to TRBJ1-1; 7 nucleotides match TRBD1. V lost 3 bases, J lost 10 bases, and 14 bases stayed unmatched. Germline CDR1 is MNHEY and CDR2 is SMNVEV (reference sequence). This CDR3 is 15 amino acids long. This chain's CDR3 is CASSLAGTAARGAFF. The DNA of the CDR3 is TGTGCCAGCAGTTTGGCCGGGACAGCCGCCAGGGGAGCTTTCTTT.

The gene calls are TRBV2 and TRBJ2-1, with TRBD1 as a possible D gene (6 bases). The CDR3 loop spans 15 amino acids. Germline V gene data show CDR1 as SNHLY and CDR2 as FYNNEI. V was trimmed by 4 bases and J by 0 bases, leaving 10 bases between them. This chain's CDR3 is CASSGSDSSYNEQFF. Written as DNA, the CDR3 is TGTGCCAGCAGTGGATCGGACAGCTCCTACAATGAGCAGTTCTTC.

The chain links TRBV5-4 to TRBJ2-3, with a weak D call TRBD2 (6 bases). Germline values: CDR1 SGHNT, CDR2 YYREEE (reference sequence). The CDR3 has 15 residues. Trimming left V 5 bases short and J 2 bases short, with 15 bases between. The CDR3 is CASSSAGRHTDTQYF. The DNA for the CDR3 is TGTGCCAGCAGTTCAGCGGGCCGTCACACAGATACGCAGTATTTT.

The V call is TRBV6-5, the J call TRBJ2-5; the D gene is possibly TRBD1 (5 bases). V was clipped by 11 bases and J by 3 bases, with 19 bases between them. The CDR3 has 14 amino acids. Germline V lookup: CDR1 MNHEY, CDR2 SVGAGI. The CDR3 loop is CAGTTGDSKETQYF. The DNA of the CDR3 is TGTGCCGGAACCACTGGTGACAGCAAAGAGACCCAGTACTTC.

The CDR3 nucleotides are TGCGCCAGCAGCCCTAGCGGGGATTTGCTGGACGAGCAGTTCTTC. Protein: CASSPSGDLLDEQFF. The chain links TRBV5-1 to TRBJ2-1; 9 bases map to TRBD2. The V segment lost 4 bases and the J segment 10 bases; nucleotides outside the gene matches: 12. Germline loops: CDR1 SGHRS, CDR2 YFSETQ. The CDR3 loop spans 15 amino acids.

This chain links TRBV30 with TRBJ1-6; D unresolved. CDR3 size: 13 residues. The V and J ends lost 5 bases and 8 bases respectively, with 13 bases between them. CDR1 is GTSNPN and CDR2 is SVGIG in the germline V gene (reference sequence). This CDR3 reads CAWAQIEDSPLHF. CDR3 bases: TGTGCCTGGGCACAGATTGAGGATTCACCCCTCCACTTT.

This rearrangement joins TRBV25-1 to TRBJ2-3; TRBD2 agrees at 10 bases. Germline V CDR1 and CDR2: MGHDK, SYGVNS. V was pared by 2 bases and J by 6 bases, with 8 bases of the junction left unmatched. The CDR3 is made up of 16 amino acids. CDR3 DNA: TGTGCCAGCAGTGAACAAGCGGGACTAGCGATCGATACGCAGTATTTT. As protein: CASSEQAGLAIDTQYF.